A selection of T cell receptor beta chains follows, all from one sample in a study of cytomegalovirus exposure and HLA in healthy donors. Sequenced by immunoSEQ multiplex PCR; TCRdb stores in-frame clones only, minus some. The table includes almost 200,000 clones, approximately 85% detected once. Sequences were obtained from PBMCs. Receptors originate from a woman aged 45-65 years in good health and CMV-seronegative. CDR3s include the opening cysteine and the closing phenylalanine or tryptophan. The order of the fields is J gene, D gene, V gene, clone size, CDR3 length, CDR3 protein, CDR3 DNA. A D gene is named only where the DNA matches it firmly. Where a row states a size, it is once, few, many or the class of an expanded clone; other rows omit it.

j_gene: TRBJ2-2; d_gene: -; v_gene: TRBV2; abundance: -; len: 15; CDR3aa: CASSARLATTGELFF; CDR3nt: TGTGCCAGCAGTGCACGTCTAGCGACCACCGGGGAGCTGTTTTTT
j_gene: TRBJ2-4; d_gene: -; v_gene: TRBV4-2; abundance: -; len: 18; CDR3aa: CASSQGDYTGTPLNIQYF; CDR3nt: TGTGCCAGCAGCCAAGGGGATTACACCGGGACTCCCTTAAACATTCAGTACTTC
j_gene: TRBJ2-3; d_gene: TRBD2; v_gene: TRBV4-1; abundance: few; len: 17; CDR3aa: CASSQDRLAGGTDTQYF; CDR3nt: TGCGCCAGCAGCCAAGACCGGCTAGCGGGAGGGACAGATACGCAGTATTTT
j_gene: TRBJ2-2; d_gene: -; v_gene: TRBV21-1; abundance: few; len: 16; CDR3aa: CASSPGGRPVTGELFF; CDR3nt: TGTGCCAGCAGCCCTGGCGGGAGGCCGGTCACCGGGGAGCTGTTTTTT
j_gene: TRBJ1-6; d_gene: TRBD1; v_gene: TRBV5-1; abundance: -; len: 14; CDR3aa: CASTDGTGDSPLHF; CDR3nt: TGCGCCAGCACCGACGGGACAGGGGATTCACCCCTCCACTTT
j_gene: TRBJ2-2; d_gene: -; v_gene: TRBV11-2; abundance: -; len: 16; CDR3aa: CASNYGAAVGTGELFF; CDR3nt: TGTGCCAGCAATTATGGCGCCGCGGTGGGCACCGGGGAGCTGTTTTTT
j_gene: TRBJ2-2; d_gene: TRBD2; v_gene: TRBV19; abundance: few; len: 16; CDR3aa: CASSRQTSGGTGELFF; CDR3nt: TGTGCCAGTAGCCGACAGACTAGCGGGGGCACCGGGGAGCTGTTTTTT
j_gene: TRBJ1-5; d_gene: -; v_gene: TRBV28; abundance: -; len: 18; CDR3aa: CASSRGGEGRFFGQPQHF; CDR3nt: TGTGCCAGCAGCCGGGGGGGAGAAGGGCGATTTTTTGGTCAGCCCCAGCATTTT
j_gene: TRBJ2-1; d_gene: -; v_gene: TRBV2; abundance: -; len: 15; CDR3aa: CASSLTGVPYNEQFF; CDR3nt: TGTGCCAGCAGTCTAACAGGAGTTCCCTACAATGAGCAGTTCTTC
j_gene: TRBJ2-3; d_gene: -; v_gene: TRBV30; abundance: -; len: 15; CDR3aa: CAWSVRRGSTDTQYF; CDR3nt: TGTGCCTGGAGTGTACGCCGCGGGAGCACAGATACGCAGTATTTT
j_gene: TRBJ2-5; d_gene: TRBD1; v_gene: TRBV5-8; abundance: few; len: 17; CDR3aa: CASSYGNRGLISETQYF; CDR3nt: TGTGCCAGCAGCTACGGGAATAGGGGGCTAATATCAGAGACCCAGTACTTC
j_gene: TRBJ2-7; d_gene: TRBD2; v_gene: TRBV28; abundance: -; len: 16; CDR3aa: CASSSRTSGSLYEQYF; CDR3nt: TGTGCCAGCAGTTCACGGACTAGCGGGAGCCTCTACGAGCAGTACTTC
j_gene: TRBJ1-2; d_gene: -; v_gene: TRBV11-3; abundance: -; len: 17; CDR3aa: CASSGGLRRALGYGYTF; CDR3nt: TGTGCCAGCAGCGGAGGGCTTCGGAGGGCCCTTGGCTATGGCTACACCTTC
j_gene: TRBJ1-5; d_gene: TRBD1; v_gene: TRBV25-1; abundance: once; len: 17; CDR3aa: CASSESTGTGAYQPQHF; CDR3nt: TGTGCCAGCAGTGAATCGACCGGGACAGGGGCTTATCAGCCCCAGCATTTT
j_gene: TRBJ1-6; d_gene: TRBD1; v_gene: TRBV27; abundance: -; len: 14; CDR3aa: CASSPQGAGSPLHF; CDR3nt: TGTGCCAGCAGCCCACAGGGGGCAGGTTCACCCCTCCACTTT
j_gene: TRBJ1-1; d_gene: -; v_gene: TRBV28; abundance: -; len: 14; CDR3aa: CASSLPGRVTEAFF; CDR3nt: TGTGCCAGCAGTCTACCGGGGAGGGTCACTGAAGCTTTCTTT
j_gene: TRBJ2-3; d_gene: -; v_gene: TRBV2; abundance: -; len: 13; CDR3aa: CASRAGLTDTQYF; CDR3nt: TGTGCCAGCAGGGCGGGACTGACAGATACGCAGTATTTT
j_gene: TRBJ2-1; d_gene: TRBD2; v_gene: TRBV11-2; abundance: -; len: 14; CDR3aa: CASRYTSGGNEQFF; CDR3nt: TGTGCCAGCAGGTACACTAGCGGTGGCAATGAGCAGTTCTTC
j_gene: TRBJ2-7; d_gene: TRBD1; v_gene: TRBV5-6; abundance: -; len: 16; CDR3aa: CASSLGPGQGSWEQYF; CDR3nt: TGTGCCAGCAGTCTGGGGCCGGGACAGGGCAGTTGGGAGCAGTACTTC
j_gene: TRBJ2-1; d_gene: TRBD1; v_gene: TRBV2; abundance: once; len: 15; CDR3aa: CASSERQGAYNEQFF; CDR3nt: TGTGCCAGCAGTGAGAGACAGGGGGCCTACAATGAGCAGTTCTTC